This T cell receptor (beta chain) came from a study of beta chain features in type 1 diabetes (dated by TCRdb to about 2018). About the full investigation: Mean age, gender distribution, total cell number and subset yield were not different between patients and healthy donors. A total of around 110,000,000 sorted cells were examined across all samples, and a strong correlation was observed between cell number per subset and RNA yield. The study compared TCRB repertoires of sorted circulating CD4+ T cell subsets between recently diagnosed type 1 diabetes patients and matched healthy donors. Regulatory and stem cell-like memory subsets were obtained from only 8 patients and roughly 8 healthy donors, while naive and central memory subsets were obtained from all 28 donors. The study at large found these results: Only small numbers of individuals were included in the HLA sub-analyses, which left unresolved whether HLA type had any influence on TCRB rearrangement. In all four CD4+ subsets, TCRB CDR3 length was moderately but significantly shorter in type 1 diabetes patients. Because cDNA was sequenced instead of genomic DNA, highly expressing activated cells could be over-represented, though the groups showed no difference in activation or CD3 levels. PCR might favor shorter templates, but patient and control samples were amplified and corrected together, so any skew would affect both groups equally. Naive, central memory and regulatory TCRB repertoires appeared to be more similar among patients than among healthy donors. At VDJ recombination sites, type 1 diabetes patients had fewer insertions and more deleted nucleotides, which implies abnormalities in thymic rearrangement.

Counted from cysteine to phenylalanine, this CDR3 has 16 amino acids. Left in the record is the CDR3 DNA by itself, 48 bases read in frame from the first base. As encoded in the germline V gene, CDR1 is SGHRS while CDR2 is YFSETQ. The trim is 0 bases for V and 0 bases for J, with a gap of 13 bases between the germline ends. From each donor, a single peripheral blood sample of roughly 0.11 L on average was drawn into heparinised tubes. A BD FACSAria II was used to sort naive, central memory, regulatory and stem cell-like memory CD4+ T cells with a panel that included CD45RO, CCR7, CD25, CD127, CD95 and CD27. A purity above 98% was achieved for all sorted populations. PBMCs were isolated right away by Lymphoprep density gradient centrifugation and were stained directly, without culture. So that batch effects would be minimized, each experiment stained and sorted samples in pairs, pairing one healthy donor with one patient.

The entire amount of isolated RNA was reverse transcribed using the High Capacity cDNA Reverse Transcription Kit, so the sequenced TCRB transcripts were expressed ones. Naive, central memory and regulatory T cell samples underwent deep immunoSEQ sequencing, averaging roughly 3.4 million total reads per sample. After sorted cells were lysed in RLT buffer, RNA was extracted with DNase-treated RNeasy Micro or Mini kits, with the choice depending on cell number. Each cell subset was processed on its own to prevent cross-contamination, while patient and healthy donor samples were processed together. Using the immunoSEQ multiplex PCR, TCRB sequences were amplified from cDNA into 87-bp fragments spanning the CDR3 region. Sequencing of the amplicons was done on the Illumina HiSeq platform. Per the source publication's procedure: PCR bias was computationally corrected using synthetic template baselines, reads within Hamming distance 2 were collapsed, and singletons that could not be merged were discarded. Reads were aligned against IMGT to assign V, D and J genes, CDR3 length and insertions or deletions at six rearrangement sites. Clonotype counts were normalized to sorted cell number within each subset before computing true diversity and Gini coefficients with the tcR R package. The overlap coefficient, calculated on TCRB nucleotide sequences, was used to measure repertoire sharing. As a proxy for the pre-selection repertoire, out-of-frame TCRB sequences from naive cells were analyzed. The source is immuneACCESS, and TCRdb retained only in-frame sequences with V and J called. Part of the clones is not carried over; for the studies checked, unresolved V genes explain less than half of this, and the remainder is unexplained. That table is the source of V, J and clone size, and D and trimming were worked out from the DNA. This sample is represented by about 650,000 clones; about an eighth of them were singletons. Of the sample, about 0.11% falls within the top ten clones.

A note on this clone: Which antigen it targets is not known. Per-base qualities were not stored, and no clone one base away is much larger.

What was sequenced was naive CD4+ T cells from blood. Explained via the paper, the cell subset or site label denotes: true naive CD4+ T cells. Recombination linked TRBV5-1 to TRBJ2-7, with no confident D gene call. The source is a man aged 25 to 40 with type 1 diabetes. The CDR3 region reads CASSLAVAASSYEQYF. DNA sequence: TGCGCCAGCAGCTTGGCCGTGGCAGCCAGCTCCTACGAGCAGTACTTC.